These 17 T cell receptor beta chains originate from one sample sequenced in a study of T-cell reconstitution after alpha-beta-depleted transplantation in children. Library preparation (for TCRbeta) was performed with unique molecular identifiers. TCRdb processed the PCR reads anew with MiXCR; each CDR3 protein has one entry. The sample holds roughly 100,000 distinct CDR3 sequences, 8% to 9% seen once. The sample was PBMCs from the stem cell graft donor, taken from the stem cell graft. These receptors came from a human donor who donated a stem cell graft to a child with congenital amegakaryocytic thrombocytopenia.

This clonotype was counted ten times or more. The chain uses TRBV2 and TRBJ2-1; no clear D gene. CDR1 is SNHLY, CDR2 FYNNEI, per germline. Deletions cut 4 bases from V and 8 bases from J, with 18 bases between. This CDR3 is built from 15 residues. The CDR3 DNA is TGTGCCAGCAGTGTAGAGCCCCACGTTGGATATGAGCAGTTCTTC. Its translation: CASSVEPHVGYEQFF.

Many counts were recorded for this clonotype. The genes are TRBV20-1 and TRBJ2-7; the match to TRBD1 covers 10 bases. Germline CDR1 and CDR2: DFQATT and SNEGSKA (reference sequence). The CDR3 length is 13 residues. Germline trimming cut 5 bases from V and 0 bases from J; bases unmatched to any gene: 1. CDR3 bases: TGCAGTGCTGGACAGGGGGTCTCCTACGAGCAGTACTTC. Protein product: CSAGQGVSYEQYF.

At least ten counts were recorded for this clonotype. DNA for the CDR3: TGCAGTGCTAGAGTCCTTGGCGGGAGAGGTGCCAAAAACATTCAGTACTTC. This gives the protein CSARVLGGRGAKNIQYF. The chain joins TRBV20-1 to TRBJ2-4; 7 bases agree with TRBD2. Trimming removed 1 base from V and 1 base from J; junction bases left unmatched: 10. Germline values: CDR1 DFQATT, CDR2 SNEGSKA (reference sequence). This CDR3 region has 17 residues.

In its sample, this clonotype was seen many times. In DNA form, the CDR3 reads TGCAGTGCTGAGGACACAGGTCCTTTCGAGCAGTACTTC. Protein: CSAEDTGPFEQYF. This sequence joins TRBV20-1 and TRBJ2-7, with D possibly being TRBD1 (5 bases). Per germline, CDR1 DFQATT and CDR2 SNEGSKA (reference sequence). This CDR3 has 13 amino acids. The V end was cut by 5 bases, the J end by 6 bases, with 17 bases between.

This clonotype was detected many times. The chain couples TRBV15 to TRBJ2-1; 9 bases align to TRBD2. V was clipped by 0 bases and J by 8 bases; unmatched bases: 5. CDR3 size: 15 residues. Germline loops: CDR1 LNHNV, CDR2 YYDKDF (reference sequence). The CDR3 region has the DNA TGTGCCACCAGCAGAGATGTACTAGCGGGCGATGAGCAGTTCTTC. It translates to CATSRDVLAGDEQFF.

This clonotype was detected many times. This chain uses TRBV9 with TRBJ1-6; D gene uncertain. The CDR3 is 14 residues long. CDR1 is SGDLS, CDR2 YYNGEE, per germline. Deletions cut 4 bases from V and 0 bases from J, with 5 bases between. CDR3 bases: TGTGCCAGCAGCCCAAGCTCCTATAATTCACCCCTCCACTTT. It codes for CASSPSSYNSPLHF.

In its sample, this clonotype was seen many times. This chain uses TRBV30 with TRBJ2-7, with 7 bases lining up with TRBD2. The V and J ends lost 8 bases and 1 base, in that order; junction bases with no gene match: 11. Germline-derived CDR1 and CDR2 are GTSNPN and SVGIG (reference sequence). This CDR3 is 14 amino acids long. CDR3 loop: CALAMGGGSYEQYF. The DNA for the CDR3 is TGTGCCCTGGCAATGGGCGGGGGATCCTACGAGCAGTACTTC.

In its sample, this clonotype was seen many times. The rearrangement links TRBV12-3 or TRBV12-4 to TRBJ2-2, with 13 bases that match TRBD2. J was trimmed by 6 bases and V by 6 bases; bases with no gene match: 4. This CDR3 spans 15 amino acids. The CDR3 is CASRLGLAGAGELFF. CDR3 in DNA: TGTGCCAGCAGACTCGGACTAGCGGGGGCCGGGGAGCTGTTTTTT.

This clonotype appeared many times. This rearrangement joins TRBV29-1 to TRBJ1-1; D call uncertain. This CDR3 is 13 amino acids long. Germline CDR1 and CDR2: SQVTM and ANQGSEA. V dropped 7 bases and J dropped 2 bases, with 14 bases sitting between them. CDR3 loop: CSASRSGNTEAFF. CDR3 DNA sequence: TGCAGCGCCTCTAGGAGTGGCAACACTGAAGCTTTCTTT.

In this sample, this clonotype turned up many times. The CDR3 DNA reads as TGTGCCAGCAGTCTCCAACGGCAAGAGACCCAGTACTTC. It translates to CASSLQRQETQYF. The rearrangement joins TRBV6-1 to TRBJ2-5; D uncertain. CDR1 and CDR2 (germline): MNHNS, SASEGT. The CDR3 has 13 amino acids. The V end lost 5 bases, the J end lost 2 bases, and 9 bases lay between the germline ends.

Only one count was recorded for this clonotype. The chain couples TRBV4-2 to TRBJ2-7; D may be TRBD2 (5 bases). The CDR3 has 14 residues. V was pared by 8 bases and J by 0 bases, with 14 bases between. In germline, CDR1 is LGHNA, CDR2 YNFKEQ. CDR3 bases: TGTGCCAGCGGCTTCGGACTTTCCTCCTACGAGCAGTACTTC. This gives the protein CASGFGLSSYEQYF.

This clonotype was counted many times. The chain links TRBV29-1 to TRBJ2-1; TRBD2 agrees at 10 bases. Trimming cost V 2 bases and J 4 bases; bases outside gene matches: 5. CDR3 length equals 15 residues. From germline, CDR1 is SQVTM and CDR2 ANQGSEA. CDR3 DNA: TGCAGCGTTGAACGGAGGACTAGCGGTTACAATGAGCAGTTCTTC. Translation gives CSVERRTSGYNEQFF.

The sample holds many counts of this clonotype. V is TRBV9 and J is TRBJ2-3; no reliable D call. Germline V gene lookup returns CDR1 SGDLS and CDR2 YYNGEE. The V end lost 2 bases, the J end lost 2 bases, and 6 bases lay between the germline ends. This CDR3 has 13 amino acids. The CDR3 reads CASSVHSTDTQYF. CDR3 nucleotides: TGTGCCAGCAGCGTCCATTCCACAGATACGCAGTATTTT.

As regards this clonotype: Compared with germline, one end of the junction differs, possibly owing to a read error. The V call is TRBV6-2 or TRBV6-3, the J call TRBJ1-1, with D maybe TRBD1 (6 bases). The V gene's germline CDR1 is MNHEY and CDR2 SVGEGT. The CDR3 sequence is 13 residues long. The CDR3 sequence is CASSSGGGTEPFF. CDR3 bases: TGTGCCAGCAGTTCGGGGGGCGGCACTGAACCTTTCTTT.

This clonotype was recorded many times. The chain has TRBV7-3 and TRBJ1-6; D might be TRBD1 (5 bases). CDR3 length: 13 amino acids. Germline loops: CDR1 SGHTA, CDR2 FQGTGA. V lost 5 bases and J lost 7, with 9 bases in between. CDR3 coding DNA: TGTGCCAGCAGCGAGGGGTCAAATTCACCCCTCCACTTT. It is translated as CASSEGSNSPLHF. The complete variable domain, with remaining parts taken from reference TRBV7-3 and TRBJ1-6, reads GAGVSQTPSNKVTEKGKYVELRCDPISGHTALYWYRQSLGQGPEFLIYFQGTGAADDSGLPNDRFFAVRPEGSVSTLKIQRTERGDSAVYLCASSEGSNSPLHFGNGTRLTVT.

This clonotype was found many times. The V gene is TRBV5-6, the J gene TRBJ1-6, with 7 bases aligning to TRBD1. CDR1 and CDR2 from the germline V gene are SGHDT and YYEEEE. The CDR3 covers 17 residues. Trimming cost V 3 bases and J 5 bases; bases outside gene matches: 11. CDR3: CASSSFQYRGNNSPLHF. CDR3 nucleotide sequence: TGTGCCAGCAGCTCCTTCCAATACAGGGGCAATAATTCACCCCTCCACTTT.

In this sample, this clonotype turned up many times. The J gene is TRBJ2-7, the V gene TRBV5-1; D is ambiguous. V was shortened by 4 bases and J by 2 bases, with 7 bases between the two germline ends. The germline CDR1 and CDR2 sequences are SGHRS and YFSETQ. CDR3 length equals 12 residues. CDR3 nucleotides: TGCGCCAGCAGCCAGGTCCCCTACGAGCAGTACTTC. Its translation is CASSQVPYEQYF.